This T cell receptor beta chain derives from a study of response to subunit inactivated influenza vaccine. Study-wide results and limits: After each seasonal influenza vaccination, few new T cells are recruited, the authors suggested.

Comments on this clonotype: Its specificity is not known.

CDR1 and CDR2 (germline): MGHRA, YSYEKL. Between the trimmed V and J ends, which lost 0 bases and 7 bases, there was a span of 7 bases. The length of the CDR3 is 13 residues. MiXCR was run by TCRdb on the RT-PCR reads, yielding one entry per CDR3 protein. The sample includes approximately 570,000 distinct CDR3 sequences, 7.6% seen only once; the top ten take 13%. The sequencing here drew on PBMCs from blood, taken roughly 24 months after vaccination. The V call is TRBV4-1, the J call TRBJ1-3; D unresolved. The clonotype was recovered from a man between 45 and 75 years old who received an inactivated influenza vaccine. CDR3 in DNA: TGCGCCAGCAGCCAAGAAGGATGGAACACCATATATTTT. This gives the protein CASSQEGWNTIYF.